These 29 T cell receptor beta chains were sequenced from one sample in a study of post-analysis software for immune sequencing data. Study-level points and caveats: About five TRBV segments appeared more often in patients than in controls, and TRBV5-6, TRBV5-1 and TRBV20-1 were among these.

Their recognized antigens are unknown. Unique molecular identifiers tagged the TCR beta cDNA libraries. From the PCR reads, TCRdb called clonotypes with MiXCR, one entry per CDR3 protein. This sample yields about 820,000 distinct CDR3 sequences, of which roughly half are seen a single time; 4.6% belongs to the top ten. Material: blood. The source is a girl under 18 with multiple sclerosis.

CDR3 nucleotide sequence: TGCAGCGTTGAGGCTCGGGGGGTTCCCACAGATACGCAGTATTTT. It is translated as CSVEARGVPTDTQYF. The V and J genes are TRBV29-1 and TRBJ2-3, with TRBD2 matching 7 bases. The CDR3 extends over 15 amino acids. Germline CDR1 and CDR2: SQVTM and ANQGSEA. With 3 bases clipped from V and 2 bases from J, the junction kept 8 bases outside the gene matches.

The rearrangement uses TRBV2 and TRBJ2-1; D is ambiguous. The CDR3 spans 12 residues. Germline V gives CDR1 SNHLY, CDR2 FYNNEI. V lost 8 bases and J 7 bases, leaving 12 bases between the germline ends. The CDR3 bases are TGTGCCAGCTGTACCTATGGGAATGAGCAGTTCTTC. Protein sequence: CASCTYGNEQFF.

The J gene is TRBJ1-5, the V gene TRBV10-3, with 9 positions matching TRBD1. V gave up 0 bases and J gave up 0 bases; unmatched junction bases: 6. CDR3 size: 18 residues. CDR1 is ENHRY, CDR2 SYGVKD, per germline. CDR3 coding DNA: TGTGCCATCAGTGAGTCTGGACAGGGGATCTATAGCAATCAGCCCCAGCATTTT. This gives the protein CAISESGQGIYSNQPQHF.

About this clonotype itself: At one end the junction does not follow the germline gene, possibly because of a read error. The CDR3 DNA reads TGCAGTGCTAGGAGGGACAGGGCCTCCAACGAGCAGTACTTC. This gives the protein CSARRDRASNEQYF. The genes are TRBV20-1 and TRBJ2-5; the match to TRBD1 covers 9 bases. The DNA end lines up better with TRBJ2-7; the J call may be wrong. This CDR3 is built from 14 residues. Germline V gene data show CDR1 as DFQATT and CDR2 as SNEGSKA (reference sequence).

V usage is TRBV24-1 and J usage is TRBJ2-4, with D perhaps TRBD1 or TRBD2 (5 bases each). Germline V gives CDR1 KGHDR, CDR2 SFDVKD. The CDR3 is 16 amino acids. The V end was cut by 2 bases, the J end by 8 bases, with 18 bases between. CDR3 sequence (DNA): TGTGCCACCAGTGATTCCCCGGGACCCCGAAGGGACATTCAGTACTTC. Amino acid sequence: CATSDSPGPRRDIQYF.

CDR3 in DNA: TGTGCTAGTGGTTTAAAGGGCGCTGGGGCCAACGTCCTGACTTTC. This encodes CASGLKGAGANVLTF. V and J are TRBV12-5 and TRBJ2-6; D remains ambiguous. Germline CDR1 is LGHNT and CDR2 is FRNRAP. The CDR3 is 15 residues long. The V end was cut by 3 bases, the J end by 2 bases, with 8 bases between.

The CDR3 DNA sequence: TGTGCCAGCAGCCCTCCGACAGGGAACTATGGCTACACCTTC. This codes for CASSPPTGNYGYTF. This sequence joins TRBV7-9 and TRBJ1-2; 7 positions match TRBD1. The V gene end was trimmed by 5 bases and the J gene end by 2 bases; junction bases not matched to a gene: 5. The CDR3 is 14 residues long. Germline V gene lookup returns CDR1 SEHNR and CDR2 FQNEAQ (reference sequence).

The rearrangement links TRBV5-1 to TRBJ2-7, with 8 nucleotides matching TRBD1. V dropped 4 bases and J dropped 2; count of bases not matched to a gene: 11. Germline assignment: CDR1 SGHRS and CDR2 YFSETQ. This CDR3 has 16 residues. CDR3 sequence reads: CASSQGQGAMTYEQYF. For the CDR3, the DNA is TGCGCCAGCAGCCAAGGCCAGGGGGCAATGACCTACGAGCAGTACTTC.

The V gene is TRBV3-1, the J gene TRBJ2-4; 8 bases are shared with TRBD2. The last part of the DNA fits TRBJ2-5 better; the J call may be wrong. CDR1 is LGHDT, CDR2 YNNKEL, per germline (reference sequence). The CDR3 length is 15 residues. Written as DNA, the CDR3 is TGTGCCAGCAAGCCTAGCGGGCAACCTCGGGAGACCCAGTACTTC. Translating it yields CASKPSGQPRETQYF.

Of note for this clonotype: A read error may account for a junction end that differs from germline. V and J are TRBV5-3 and TRBJ1-5; TRBD1 matches 9 bases. TRBV5-3 is an ORF, and what it does is uncertain. CDR3 length: 16 amino acids. The CDR3 DNA is TGTGCCAGCAGCTCACAGGGGGCGCGAGGCAATCAGCCCCAGCATTTT. As protein: CASSSQGARGNQPQHF.

This clonotype was found once. The J gene is TRBJ2-7, the V gene TRBV3-1, with D perhaps given as TRBD1 or TRBD2 (6 bases each). Germline V CDR1 and CDR2: LGHDT, YNNKEL (reference sequence). The CDR3 runs 16 residues. Between the trimmed V and J ends, which lost 4 bases and 2 bases, there was a span of 18 bases. Written as DNA, the CDR3 is TGTGCCAGCAGCCGCCCCACGGGGGCCGTTACCTACGAGCAGTACTTC. Amino acid sequence: CASSRPTGAVTYEQYF.

V is TRBV7-2 and J is TRBJ2-7, with D tentatively TRBD1 (5 bases). Germline V gives CDR1 SGHTA, CDR2 FQGNSA. V lost 5 bases and J lost 3, with 8 bases in between. The CDR3 runs to 12 residues. CDR3 loop: CASSMDIYEQYF. The CDR3 nucleotides read TGTGCCAGCAGCATGGACATCTACGAGCAGTACTTC.

The chain joins TRBV5-1 to TRBJ2-5, with 10 bases identical to TRBD2. With 1 base clipped from V and 5 bases from J, the junction kept 8 bases outside the gene matches. This CDR3 contains 16 residues. Germline values: CDR1 SGHRS, CDR2 YFSETQ. The CDR3 reads CASSLWSSGGGETQYF. DNA for the CDR3: TGCGCCAGCAGCTTGTGGTCTAGCGGGGGAGGGGAGACCCAGTACTTC.

The DNA for the CDR3 is TGCAGTGCTAGTCTGGGGGTTGGTCAGCCCCAGCATTTT. Amino acids: CSASLGVGQPQHF. V is TRBV20-1 and J is TRBJ1-5, with D perhaps TRBD1 (5 bases). V lost 3 bases to trimming and J lost 6 bases, with 12 bases between them. CDR1 and CDR2 from the germline V gene are DFQATT and SNEGSKA (reference sequence). There are 13 residues in the CDR3.

The chain couples TRBV29-1 to TRBJ1-4, with a possible D match to TRBD1 (5 bases). CDR1 and CDR2 (germline): SQVTM, ANQGSEA. This CDR3 is built from 12 residues. V was pared by 6 bases and J by 8 bases, with 13 bases between. The CDR3 reads CSVSSGGEKLFF. CDR3 DNA sequence: TGCAGCGTAAGCTCGGGGGGAGAAAAACTGTTTTTT.

The sample holds a few counts of this clonotype. The chain links TRBV5-1 to TRBJ2-7, with no clear D. The CDR3 loop spans 12 amino acids. The germline V gene has CDR1 SGHRS and CDR2 YFSETQ. V lost 4 bases and J 3 bases, leaving 8 bases between the germline ends. The CDR3 bases are TGCGCCAGCAGCCACGGTAACTACGAGCAGTACTTC. Translated, it gives CASSHGNYEQYF. Combining the CDR3 with reference TRBV5-1 and TRBJ2-7 gives the whole variable domain KAGVTQTPRYLIKTRGQQVTLSCSPISGHRSVSWYQQTPGQGLQFLFEYFSETQRNKGNFPGRFSGRQFSNSRSEMNVSTLELGDSALYLCASSHGNYEQYFGPGTRLTVT.

This clonotype appeared a few times. The chain couples TRBV12-3 or TRBV12-4 to TRBJ2-7, with 9 bases fitting TRBD1. The CDR3 extends over 15 amino acids. Trimming cost V 6 bases and J 2 bases; bases outside gene matches: 8. The CDR3 DNA sequence: TGTGCCAGCAGGTCTCCCGGGACAGGGACCTACGAGCAGTACTTC. This gives the protein CASRSPGTGTYEQYF.

J is TRBJ2-1 and V is TRBV29-1; 10 bases are shared with TRBD2. Per the germline V gene, CDR1 is SQVTM and CDR2 is ANQGSEA. The CDR3 has 13 residues. J lost 10 bases, V lost 7 bases, and 10 bases had no gene match. As DNA, the CDR3 is TGCAGCGCCTGGACTAGCGGAGCCTACGAGCAGTTCTTC. It specifies CSAWTSGAYEQFF.

This clonotype was seen a handful of times. The chain recombines TRBV29-1 with TRBJ2-1; 10 positions match TRBD2. CDR3 length equals 13 residues. Losses at the gene ends were 8 bases for V and 8 bases for J; bases not matched to a gene: 9. Germline CDR1 reads SQVTM; CDR2 reads ANQGSEA. The CDR3 is CSFQREGRDEQFF. CDR3 nucleotides: TGCAGCTTCCAGCGGGAGGGCCGAGATGAGCAGTTCTTC.

J is TRBJ2-7 and V is TRBV5-1; TRBD2 matches at 13 bases. The germline V gene encodes CDR1 SGHRS and CDR2 YFSETQ. With 7 bases clipped from V and 5 bases from J, the junction kept 6 bases outside the gene matches. The CDR3 totals 14 residues. For the CDR3, the DNA is TGCGCCAGCGGACGGACTAGCGGGAGTGACGAGCAGTACTTC. Residues: CASGRTSGSDEQYF.

This sequence joins TRBV7-9 and TRBJ2-6, with TRBD1 as a possible D gene (6 bases). The length of the CDR3 is 15 residues. V was cut by 5 bases and J by 4 bases, with 12 bases left in between. Germline V lookup: CDR1 SEHNR, CDR2 FQNEAQ (reference sequence). CDR3 loop: CASSPWDTGANVLTF. The CDR3 DNA follows: TGTGCCAGCAGCCCGTGGGACACAGGGGCCAACGTCCTGACTTTC.

The sample holds a few counts of this clonotype. The chain uses TRBV7-8 and TRBJ2-4; D is uncertain. CDR1 is SGHVS, CDR2 FQNEAQ, per germline. The CDR3 sequence is 12 residues long. Trimming shortened V by 3 bases and J by 6 bases, and 6 bases separated the two germline ends. This CDR3 is CASSFPGNIQYF. As DNA, the CDR3 is TGTGCCAGCAGCTTTCCGGGAAACATTCAGTACTTC.

The chain carries TRBV25-1 and TRBJ2-5; TRBD1 agrees at 8 bases. The CDR3 is 14 residues long. Per the germline V gene, CDR1 is MGHDK and CDR2 is SYGVNS. V trimming: 4 bases; J trimming: 5 bases; junction bases outside the gene matches: 6. DNA for the CDR3: TGTGCCAGCAGTGCCGCAGGGGGCGGGGAGACCCAGTACTTC. This sequence encodes CASSAAGGGETQYF.

V is TRBV10-3 and J is TRBJ2-1; the match to TRBD2 covers 7 bases. The CDR3 loop spans 13 amino acids. With V trimmed by 3 bases and J by 9 bases, 5 bases remained unmatched. CDR1 ENHRY and CDR2 SYGVKD come from the germline V gene. This CDR3 is CAISDGEGSEQFF. Here the CDR3 DNA reads TGTGCCATCAGTGATGGGGAGGGGAGTGAGCAGTTCTTC.

This clonotype was picked up a small number of times. J is TRBJ2-5 and V is TRBV5-1; possibly TRBD1 for D (6 bases). In germline, CDR1 is SGHRS, CDR2 YFSETQ. Trimming removed 4 bases at V and 7 bases at J, with 14 bases between. The CDR3 runs 13 residues. The DNA for the CDR3 is TGCGCCAGCAGCGTCCAGGGGACCGGGACCCAGTACTTC. It yields the protein CASSVQGTGTQYF.

The rearrangement joins TRBV4-1 to TRBJ2-7; D gene uncertain. The length of the CDR3 is 15 residues. CDR1 and CDR2 from the germline V gene are MGHRA and YSYEKL. V dropped 1 base and J dropped 0 bases, with 10 bases sitting between them. The CDR3 sequence: CASSQGRLSSYEQYF. Here the CDR3 DNA reads TGCGCCAGCAGCCAAGGGCGGCTAAGCTCCTACGAGCAGTACTTC.

The chain combines TRBV12-5 with TRBJ2-5, with 8 positions matching TRBD1. Germline V CDR1 and CDR2: LGHNT, FRNRAP. After removal of 2 bases from V and 5 bases from J, the junction contained 7 bases not matched to a gene. The CDR3 is 15 residues long. The CDR3: CASGLLGTGHETQYF. CDR3 bases: TGTGCTAGTGGTTTGCTCGGGACAGGTCATGAGACCCAGTACTTC.

The chain combines TRBV7-2 with TRBJ1-5; the D gene is possibly TRBD1 (5 bases). Germline CDR1 SGHTA, CDR2 FQGNSA. This CDR3 spans 13 amino acids. The V and J ends lost 5 bases and 9 bases respectively, with 14 bases between them. The DNA of the CDR3 is TGTGCCAGCAGCGCACAGGTGGGAGGGCCCCAGCATTTT. Its translation is CASSAQVGGPQHF.

The chain uses TRBV20-1 and TRBJ2-3; 7 bases are a match to TRBD2. Germline V CDR1 and CDR2: DFQATT, SNEGSKA (reference sequence). V shed 5 bases, J shed 0 bases, and the junction held 5 bases outside the gene matches. CDR3 length: 14 amino acids. The DNA of the CDR3 is TGCAGTGCTTGGCGGGAGTCTAGCACAGATACGCAGTATTTT. This codes for CSAWRESSTDTQYF.